What follows are 5 T cell receptor beta chains derived from one specimen sequenced in a study of CD8+CD57+ T cells in acquired aplastic anemia. Genomic DNA, serving as template, underwent TCR beta VDJ and CDR3 profiling. TCRdb re-analysed the reads in MiXCR, keeping a single row per CDR3 protein. The sample yields around 250,000 distinct CDR3 sequences, around three fifths seen once. The sample taken for sequencing was sorted CD4+, CD8+, or CD8+CD57+ T cells (not recorded which) from PBMCs. Source of these receptors: a human donor with severe aplastic anemia or a healthy control (not recorded which).

With regard to this clonotype: An end of the junction does not agree with germline; a read error may underlie this. J is TRBJ2-6 and V is TRBV19, with D possibly being TRBD1 (5 bases). The CDR3 sequence is 15 residues long. Germline V gene lookup returns CDR1 LNHDA and CDR2 SQIVND (reference sequence). CDR3 nucleotide sequence: TGTGCCAGTGGGGTCAAGGGGTCTGGGGCCAACGTCTTGACTTTC. It translates to CASGVKGSGANVLTF.

This clonotype was seen repeatedly, ten times or more. The chain couples TRBV29-1 to TRBJ2-7; D perhaps matches TRBD2 (6 bases). The CDR3 is 12 residues long. V was clipped by 4 bases and J by 5 bases, with 12 bases between them. The germline gives CDR1 SQVTM, CDR2 ANQGSEA. For the CDR3, the DNA is TGCAGCGTTGTTTCGGGGGTCAACGAGCAGTACTTC. This gives the protein CSVVSGVNEQYF.

The J gene is TRBJ2-1, the V gene TRBV24-1; D not resolved. Germline V gives CDR1 KGHDR, CDR2 SFDVKD. The CDR3 covers 15 residues. V was clipped by 4 bases and J by 4 bases, with 13 bases between them. As DNA, the CDR3 is TGTGCCACCAGTGAGGACGGCCGTGGTTACAATGAGCAGTTCTTC. Translation: CATSEDGRGYNEQFF.

This clonotype appeared many times. The chain carries TRBV20-1 and TRBJ1-1; tentative D call: TRBD1 (6 bases). V lost 0 bases, J lost 3 bases, and 14 bases lay in between. This CDR3 is built from 15 residues. In germline, CDR1 is DFQATT, CDR2 SNEGSKA (reference sequence). CDR3 residues: CSAREVQGLDTEAFF. Here the CDR3 DNA reads TGCAGTGCTAGAGAGGTACAGGGACTTGACACTGAAGCTTTCTTT.

The gene calls are TRBV7-6 and TRBJ2-7; TRBD2 matches 14 bases. V dropped 4 bases and J dropped 2; count of bases not matched to a gene: 4. CDR1 SGHVS and CDR2 FNYEAQ come from the germline V gene. CDR3 length: 16 residues. CDR3 nucleotides: TGTGCCAGCAGCTACGGGACTAGCGGGGGACCCTACGAGCAGTACTTC. Protein sequence: CASSYGTSGGPYEQYF.